This TCR beta chain was sequenced in a study of neurological immune-mediated disorders. TCRdb fed the 5' RACE reads into MiXCR, producing one record per CDR3 protein. The sample carries more than 45,000 distinct CDR3 sequences, approximately 10% recorded once. In germline, CDR1 is SGHTA, CDR2 FQGNSA. With 5 bases removed from V and 7 bases from J, the gap between germline ends came to 15 bases. The CDR3 loop spans 14 amino acids. The TCR was taken from a man aged 60 to 69 in good health. Source material: PBMCs. The chain links TRBV7-2 to TRBJ1-5; D gene unclear. CDR3 in amino acids: CASSLGPAGQPQHF. The CDR3 nucleotides are TGTGCCAGCAGCCTCGGGCCCGCGGGGCAGCCCCAGCATTTT.